What follows is one TCR beta chain and its context. The target antigen is unknown. The data derive from a study of shared clonotypes between healthy human individuals. Study-wide context: Donor composition was two women and a few men, aged 18 to 49. Study outcomes and limitations: Measured sharing among donors was expected to vary with sequencing depth.

From germline, CDR1 is MNHEY and CDR2 SMNVEV (reference sequence). The CDR3 loop spans 18 amino acids. With V trimmed by 0 bases and J by 2 bases, 9 bases remained unmatched. It was on ten immunoSEQ deep assay plates that unsorted PBMC DNA was sequenced. Sequenced by immunoSEQ multiplex PCR; TCRdb stores in-frame clones only, minus some. The sample carries approximately 500,000 clones, 60% to 80% recorded once. The sequenced material came from PBMCs. The receptor's source is a woman aged 40 to 55 in good health. Some clones in this sample may be carry-over from other donors' samples. V and J are TRBV27 and TRBJ2-3; 9 nucleotides line up with TRBD2. DNA of the CDR3: TGTGCCAGCAGTTTATCTCCGGGGCTAGCGGGGTTCACAGATACGCAGTATTTT. It yields the protein CASSLSPGLAGFTDTQYF.